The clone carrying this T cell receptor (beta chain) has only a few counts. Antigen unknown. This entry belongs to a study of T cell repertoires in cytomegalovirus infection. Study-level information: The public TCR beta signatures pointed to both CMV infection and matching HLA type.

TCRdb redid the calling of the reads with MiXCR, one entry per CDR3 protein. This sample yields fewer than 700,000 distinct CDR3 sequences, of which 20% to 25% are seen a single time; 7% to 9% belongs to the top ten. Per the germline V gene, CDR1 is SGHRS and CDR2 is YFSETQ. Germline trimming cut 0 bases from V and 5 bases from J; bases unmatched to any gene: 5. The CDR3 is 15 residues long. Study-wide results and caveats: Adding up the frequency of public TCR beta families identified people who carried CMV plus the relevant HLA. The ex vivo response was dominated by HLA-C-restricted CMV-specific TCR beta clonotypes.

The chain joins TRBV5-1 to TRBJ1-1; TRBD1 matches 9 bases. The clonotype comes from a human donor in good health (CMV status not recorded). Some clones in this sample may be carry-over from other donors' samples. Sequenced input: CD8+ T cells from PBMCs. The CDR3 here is CASSLARDRATEAFF. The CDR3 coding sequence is TGCGCCAGCAGCTTGGCCCGGGACAGGGCTACTGAAGCTTTCTTT.